The rows below give T cell receptor beta chains drawn from one sample of a study of response to subunit inactivated influenza vaccine. TCRdb redid the calling of the RT-PCR reads with MiXCR, one entry per CDR3 protein. The table lists almost 600,000 distinct CDR3 sequences, approximately 14% of them singletons, with around 10% in the top ten. Sequencing used PBMCs from blood, obtained 11 to 12 days after vaccination. All receptors come from a man aged 50 or older who received an inactivated influenza vaccine. Both conserved end residues are part of each CDR3. A D gene is named only where the DNA matches it firmly. Size is omitted from some rows. Given values are once, few, many or a class for expanded clones.

j_call v_call cdr3_length clone_size d_call cdr3_nt cdr3_aa
TRBJ1-2 TRBV12-3/TRBV12-4 16 few TRBD1 TGTGCCAGCAGTCCGCCCCGTAGGACAGGGTACTATGGCTACACCTTC CASSPPRRTGYYGYTF
TRBJ2-1 TRBV4-3 15 NA NA TGCGCCAGCAGCCAAGAGGTTTGGAGTTACAATGAGCAGTTCTTC CASSQEVWSYNEQFF
TRBJ2-1 TRBV6-2/TRBV6-3 17 few TRBD2 TGTGCCAGCAGTTACTCGAGACTAGCGGGAGATTTAAATGAGCAGTTCTTC CASSYSRLAGDLNEQFF
TRBJ2-7 TRBV9 14 many TRBD2 TGTGCCAGCAGCCCCGGGACTAGCTTTTACGAGCAGTACTTC CASSPGTSFYEQYF
TRBJ2-5 TRBV3-1 16 NA NA TGTGCCAGCAGCCCGCCCCGGGGGTGGCAGGGAGAGACCCAGTACTTC CASSPPRGWQGETQYF
TRBJ1-2 TRBV4-3 14 many NA TGCGCCAGCAGCCAAGATCGGGGGCCGGGCGGCTACACCTTC CASSQDRGPGGYTF
TRBJ2-1 TRBV14 16 many TRBD2 TGTGCCAGCAGCCAACTAGCGGGGGGGCTTCGCAATGAGCAGTTCTTC CASSQLAGGLRNEQFF
TRBJ2-7 TRBV20-1 12 many NA TGCAGTGCTAGTAAGGGATCGTACGAGCAGTACTTC CSASKGSYEQYF
TRBJ2-2 TRBV5-1 16 few TRBD1 TGCGCCAGCAGCTCACCGGGACAGTCAACACCGGGGGAGCTGTTTTTT CASSSPGQSTPGELFF
TRBJ2-2 TRBV5-1 15 NA NA TGCGCCAGCAGCTTGTTGGCGGACCCCACCGGGGAGCTGTTTTTT CASSLLADPTGELFF
TRBJ1-5 TRBV30 15 few TRBD1 TGTGCCTGGAGTCCCTTCCGGACAGGGAAACAGCCCCAGCATTTT CAWSPFRTGKQPQHF
TRBJ2-1 TRBV28 15 few NA TGTGCCAGCAGTTTAGGGGTAATACCCTACAATGAGCAGTTCTTC CASSLGVIPYNEQFF
TRBJ2-7 TRBV7-2 14 NA NA TGTGCCAGCCAGGAAAGGAGAGCATCCTACGAGCAGTACTTC CASQERRASYEQYF
TRBJ1-2 TRBV27 13 few NA TGTGCCAGCAGTCCCCTTGCTGGTTATGGCTACACCTTC CASSPLAGYGYTF
TRBJ1-2 TRBV4-2 15 few NA TGTGCCAGCAGCCAAGGCCGGGGGGCTAACTATGGCTACACCTTC CASSQGRGANYGYTF
TRBJ2-3 TRBV7-7 14 few NA TGTGCCAGCAGCCCTATCGGGGGCTCAGATACGCAGTATTTT CASSPIGGSDTQYF
TRBJ2-5 TRBV20-1 13 few NA TGCAGTGCTAGAGGGAGAGGCCAAGAGACCCAGTACTTC CSARGRGQETQYF
TRBJ2-7 TRBV11-2 20 NA TRBD2 TGTGCCAGCAGCTGGAAAACGACTAGCGGGTTTGGGAAATTGAACTACGAGCAGTACTTC CASSWKTTSGFGKLNYEQYF
TRBJ1-2 TRBV7-9 13 NA TRBD1 TGTGCCAGCAGCCCACAGGGGCTCTATGGCTACACCTTC CASSPQGLYGYTF
TRBJ1-1 TRBV20-1 13 NA NA TGCAGTGCTAGACAGGGAATAAGGACTGAAGCTTTCTTT CSARQGIRTEAFF
TRBJ2-3 TRBV5-6 13 many TRBD1 TGTGCCAGCAGCTTGACAGGGGTAGATACGCAGTATTTT CASSLTGVDTQYF
TRBJ2-7 TRBV20-1 16 few TRBD2 TGCAGTGCTAGAGATTTTCCTAGCGGGATAGACTACGAGCAGTACTTC CSARDFPSGIDYEQYF
TRBJ2-7 TRBV4-2 13 NA NA TGTGCCAGCAGCCAAGCCAGGGGCTACGAGCAGTACTTC CASSQARGYEQYF
TRBJ2-4 TRBV4-1 15 few TRBD1 TGCGCCAGCAGCCAAGCTGGGACAGCTAAAAACATTCAGTACTTC CASSQAGTAKNIQYF
TRBJ2-6 TRBV15 16 NA TRBD2 TGTGCCACCAGCAGAGATAGCGGGGTAGGGGCCAACGTCCTGACTTTC CATSRDSGVGANVLTF
TRBJ2-7 TRBV18 13 NA NA TGTGCCAGCTCATACGGCCCTCTGGGGGAGCAGTACTTC CASSYGPLGEQYF
TRBJ2-2 TRBV5-1 15 few NA TGCGCCAGCAGCTTGGAAGGGCCCCACACCGGGGAGCTGTTTTTT CASSLEGPHTGELFF
TRBJ2-7 TRBV11-2 14 NA TRBD1 TGTGCCAGCAGCCCTCGGGACAGGGGCCACGAGCAGTACTTC CASSPRDRGHEQYF
TRBJ2-5 TRBV5-1 17 few NA TGCGCCAGCAGCTTGGCGGCGGGGAGGCCCGCTGAAGAGACCCAGTACTTC CASSLAAGRPAEETQYF
TRBJ2-3 TRBV6-2/TRBV6-3 12 few NA TGTGCCAGCAGTTACTCGTCCGATACGCAGTATTTT CASSYSSDTQYF
TRBJ2-1 TRBV10-3 12 NA NA TGTGCCATCAGTGAGTCGATAGGTGAGCAGTTCTTC CAISESIGEQFF
TRBJ2-5 TRBV5-1 15 few NA TGCGCCAGCAGCTTTAACGGGAGAGATGGTGAGACCCAGTACTTC CASSFNGRDGETQYF